The 13 T cell receptor beta chains listed next were all sequenced from one sample in a study of beta chain features in type 1 diabetes. General study results and limits: TCRB CDR3s were moderately but significantly shorter in Type 1 diabetes patients in all four CD4+ subsets.

Sequencing targeted expressed TCRB transcripts, as all isolated RNA had been reverse transcribed. Data came from immunoSEQ multiplex PCR; TCRdb stores just in-frame clones and leaves some out. The sample yields roughly 280,000 clones, 24% seen once. No antigen has been assigned to these receptors. Sequenced sample: naive CD4+ T cells from blood. The receptors were sampled from a woman aged 30 to 39 with type 1 diabetes.

This clone was seen only a few times. Relative to the germline gene, one junction end is altered; a read error may explain this. The CDR3 loop is CASSFKVRVVNF. CDR3 bases: TGTGCCAGCAGCTTTAAGGTCAGGGTGGTGAACTTC. The V gene is TRBV11-2, the J gene TRBJ2-7; D is perhaps TRBD1 (5 bases). Germline CDR1 and CDR2: SGHAT and FQNNGV. The CDR3 totals 12 residues.

The gene calls are TRBV5-1 and TRBJ2-5, with 12 positions matching TRBD2. The J segment lost 2 bases and the V segment lost 4 bases, leaving 6 bases of the junction unmatched. CDR1 is SGHRS, CDR2 YFSETQ, per germline. The CDR3 totals 16 residues. DNA for the CDR3: TGCGCCAGCAGCACTAACGGACTAGCGGGACAAGAGACCCAGTACTTC. It is translated as CASSTNGLAGQETQYF.

This chain uses TRBV14 with TRBJ2-5, with a weak D call TRBD2 (6 bases). Trimming shortened V by 6 bases and J by 10 bases, and 18 bases separated the two germline ends. The CDR3 runs to 13 residues. Germline CDR1 and CDR2: SGHDN and FVKESK. CDR3 region: CASRKSGPDGQYF. Written as DNA, the CDR3 is TGTGCCAGCAGGAAAAGCGGGCCCGACGGCCAGTACTTC.

This clone was found a few times. CDR3 residues: CASSSQGGEKLFF. In nucleotides, the CDR3 is TGTGCCAGCAGCTCACAGGGTGGTGAAAAACTGTTTTTT. This chain links TRBV7-2 with TRBJ1-4; D is perhaps TRBD1 (6 bases). From germline, CDR1 is SGHTA and CDR2 FQGNSA. The CDR3 covers 13 residues. Trimming cost V 4 bases and J 7 bases, with 10 bases left between them.

The chain joins TRBV29-1 to TRBJ2-5; the D gene is possibly TRBD2 (5 bases). CDR1 and CDR2 (germline): SQVTM, ANQGSEA. The CDR3 length is 13 residues. Trimming took 2 bases from V and 5 from J, leaving 12 bases between them. DNA for the CDR3: TGCAGCGTTGAAACCCGGGGATGGGAGACCCAGTACTTC. The encoded protein is CSVETRGWETQYF.

V is TRBV30 and J is TRBJ2-1; D is possibly TRBD2 (5 bases). The germline CDR1 and CDR2 sequences are GTSNPN and SVGIG (reference sequence). The CDR3 extends over 17 amino acids. Trimming shortened V by 0 bases and J by 1 base, and 16 bases separated the two germline ends. CDR3 residues: CAWSVTMDSLSYNEQFF. In nucleotides, the CDR3 is TGTGCCTGGAGTGTAACTATGGACTCACTTTCCTACAATGAGCAGTTCTTC.

J is TRBJ2-7 and V is TRBV5-4; possible D gene TRBD1, 6 bases. Per germline, CDR1 SGHNT and CDR2 YYREEE (reference sequence). V dropped 0 bases and J dropped 3 bases, with 10 bases sitting between them. This CDR3 has 14 amino acids. The CDR3 protein is CASSLATGSYEQYF. The CDR3, as DNA: TGTGCCAGCAGCTTGGCTACAGGGAGCTACGAGCAGTACTTC.

The V gene is TRBV29-1, the J gene TRBJ2-7; no reliable D call. CDR3 length: 11 amino acids. V lost 4 bases, J lost 1 base, and 5 bases lay in between. In germline, CDR1 is SQVTM, CDR2 ANQGSEA. In DNA form, the CDR3 reads TGCAGCGTTGTCATTTCCTACGAGCAGTACTTC. This gives the protein CSVVISYEQYF.

This clone was seen only a few times. As DNA, the CDR3 is TGTGCCAGCGGACGGGGACAGGCCTTTGAAGAGACCCAGTACTTC. Its translation is CASGRGQAFEETQYF. This chain links TRBV7-9 with TRBJ2-5; 8 positions match TRBD1. Germline V gene lookup returns CDR1 SEHNR and CDR2 FQNEAQ (reference sequence). V trimming: 8 bases; J trimming: 3 bases; junction bases outside the gene matches: 11. The CDR3 runs 15 residues.

The J gene is TRBJ2-1, the V gene TRBV9; tentatively, D is TRBD1 (10 bases). Trimming shortened V by 4 bases and J by 4 bases, and 30 bases separated the two germline ends. The length of the CDR3 is 20 residues. Per the germline V gene, CDR1 is SGDLS and CDR2 is YYNGEE. CDR3 protein: CASSKPRDRGQTSGYNEQFF. CDR3 coding DNA: TGTGCCAGCAGCAAACCCCGGGACAGGGGACAGACTAGCGGATACAATGAGCAGTTCTTC.

This sequence joins TRBV9 and TRBJ2-1; no clear D. V lost 2 bases and J lost 8, with 17 bases in between. The CDR3 consists of 15 residues. The germline gives CDR1 SGDLS, CDR2 YYNGEE. DNA for the CDR3: TGTGCCAGCAGCGTCAGGTACACACACGGCGATGAGCAGTTCTTC. Its protein is CASSVRYTHGDEQFF.

V gene TRBV28 combines with J gene TRBJ2-7, with TRBD1 matching over 10 bases. Germline V gene lookup returns CDR1 MDHEN and CDR2 SYDVKM. The CDR3 runs to 15 residues. Trimming cost V 3 bases and J 6 bases; bases outside gene matches: 8. The CDR3 nucleotides are TGTGCCAGCAGTTTTCCTGCCGGGACAGGGGCCGAGCAGTACTTC. The encoded protein is CASSFPAGTGAEQYF.

This clone was detected a few times. This CDR3 reads CSASGQGTEAFF. CDR3 nucleotide sequence: TGCAGCGCTTCGGGGCAGGGGACTGAAGCTTTCTTT. This chain uses TRBV29-1 with TRBJ1-1, with D tentatively TRBD1 (6 bases). Trimming took off 7 bases at V and 5 bases at J, with 14 bases between the two ends. Germline assignment: CDR1 SQVTM and CDR2 ANQGSEA. The CDR3 extends over 12 amino acids.